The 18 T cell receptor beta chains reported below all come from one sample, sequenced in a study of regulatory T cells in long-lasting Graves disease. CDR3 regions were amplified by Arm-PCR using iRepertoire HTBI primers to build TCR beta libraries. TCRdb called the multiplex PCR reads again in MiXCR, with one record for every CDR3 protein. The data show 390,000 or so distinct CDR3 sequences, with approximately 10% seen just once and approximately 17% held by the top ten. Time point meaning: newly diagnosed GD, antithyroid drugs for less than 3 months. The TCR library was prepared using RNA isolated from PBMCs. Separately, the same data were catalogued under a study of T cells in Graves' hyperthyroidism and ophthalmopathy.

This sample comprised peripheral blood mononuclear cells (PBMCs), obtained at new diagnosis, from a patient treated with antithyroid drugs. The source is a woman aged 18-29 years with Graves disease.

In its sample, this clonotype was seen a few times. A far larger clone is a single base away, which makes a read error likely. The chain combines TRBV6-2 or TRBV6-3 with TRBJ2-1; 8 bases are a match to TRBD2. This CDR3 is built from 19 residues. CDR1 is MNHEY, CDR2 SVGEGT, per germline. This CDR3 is CAISESGAGGTVSYNEQLF. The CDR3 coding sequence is TGTGCCATCAGTGAGTCTGGCGCGGGAGGCACCGTCTCCTACAATGAGCAGCTCTTC.

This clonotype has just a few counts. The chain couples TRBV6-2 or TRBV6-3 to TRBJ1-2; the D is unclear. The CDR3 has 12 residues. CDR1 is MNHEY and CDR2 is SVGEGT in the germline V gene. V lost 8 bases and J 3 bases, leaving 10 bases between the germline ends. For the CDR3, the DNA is TGTGCCAGCGTGGCTCAGTACTATGGCTACACCTTC. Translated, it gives CASVAQYYGYTF.

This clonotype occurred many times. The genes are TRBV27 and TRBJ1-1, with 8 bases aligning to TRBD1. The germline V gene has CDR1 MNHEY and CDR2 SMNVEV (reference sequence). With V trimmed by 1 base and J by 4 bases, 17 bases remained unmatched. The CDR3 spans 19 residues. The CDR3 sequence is CASSLWATRRTGSVTEAFF. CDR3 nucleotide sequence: TGTGCCAGCAGTTTATGGGCCACCCGCCGGACAGGGTCAGTCACTGAAGCTTTCTTT.

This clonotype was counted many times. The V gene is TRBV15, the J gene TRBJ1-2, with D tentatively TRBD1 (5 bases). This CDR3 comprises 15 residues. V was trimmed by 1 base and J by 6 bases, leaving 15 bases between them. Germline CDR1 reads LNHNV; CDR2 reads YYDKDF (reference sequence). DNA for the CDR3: TGTGCCACCAGCAGAGGAACGCCCAGGGCGGATGGCTACACCTTC. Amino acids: CATSRGTPRADGYTF.

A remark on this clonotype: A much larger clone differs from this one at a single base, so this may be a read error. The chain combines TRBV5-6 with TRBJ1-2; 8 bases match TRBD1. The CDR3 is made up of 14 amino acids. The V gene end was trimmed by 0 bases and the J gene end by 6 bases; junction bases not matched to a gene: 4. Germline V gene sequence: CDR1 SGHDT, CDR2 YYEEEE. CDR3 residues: CASSLGPGGDGYTF. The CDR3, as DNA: TGTGCCAGCAGCTTGGGGCCAGGGGGCGATGGCTACACCTTC. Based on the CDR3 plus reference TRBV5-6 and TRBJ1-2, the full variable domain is DAGVTQSPTHLIKTRGQQVTLRCSPKSGHDTVSWYQQALGQGPQFIFQYYEEEERQRGNFPDRFSGHQFPNYSSELNVNALLLGDSALYLCASSLGPGGDGYTFGSGTRLTVV.

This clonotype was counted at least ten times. This CDR3 reads CASSLERFDGLIRVNTEAFF. CDR3 nucleotide sequence: TGTGCCAGCAGCTTAGAGAGGTTTGACGGCCTCATTAGGGTGAACACTGAAGCTTTCTTT. The V and J genes are TRBV11-2 and TRBJ1-1; D gene unclear. The CDR3 runs to 20 residues. V gave up 0 bases and J gave up 0 bases, with 23 bases separating them. The germline V gene encodes CDR1 SGHAT and CDR2 FQNNGV.

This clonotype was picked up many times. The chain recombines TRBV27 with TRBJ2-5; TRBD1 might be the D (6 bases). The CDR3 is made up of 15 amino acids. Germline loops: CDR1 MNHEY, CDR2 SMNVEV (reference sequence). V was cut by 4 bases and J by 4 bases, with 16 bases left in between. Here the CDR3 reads CASSWGTGNAETQYF. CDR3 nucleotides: TGTGCCAGCAGTTGGGGCACAGGGAATGCAGAGACCCAGTACTTC.

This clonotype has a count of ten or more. Written as DNA, the CDR3 is TGTGCCAGCAGTATCGACCGGGGCGGGAGGGGGGAGACCCAGTACTTC. Residues: CASSIDRGGRGETQYF. V is TRBV28 and J is TRBJ2-5; 9 bases align to TRBD2. The ends lost 5 bases at V and 5 bases at J; junction bases unmatched: 12. This CDR3 spans 16 amino acids. CDR1 is MDHEN and CDR2 is SYDVKM in the germline V gene.

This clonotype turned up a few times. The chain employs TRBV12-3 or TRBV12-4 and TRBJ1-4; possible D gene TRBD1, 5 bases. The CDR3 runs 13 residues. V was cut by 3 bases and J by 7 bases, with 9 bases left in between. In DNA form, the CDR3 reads TGTGCCAGCAGTTTTTCGGGGGTTGAAAAACTGTTTTTT. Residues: CASSFSGVEKLFF.

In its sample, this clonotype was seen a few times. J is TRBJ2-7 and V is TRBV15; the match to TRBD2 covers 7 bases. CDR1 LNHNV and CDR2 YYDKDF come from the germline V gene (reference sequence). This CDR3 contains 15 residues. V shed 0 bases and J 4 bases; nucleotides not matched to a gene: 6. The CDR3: CATSRDSGGPYEQYF. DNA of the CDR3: TGTGCCACCAGCAGAGATTCGGGGGGTCCTTACGAGCAGTACTTC.

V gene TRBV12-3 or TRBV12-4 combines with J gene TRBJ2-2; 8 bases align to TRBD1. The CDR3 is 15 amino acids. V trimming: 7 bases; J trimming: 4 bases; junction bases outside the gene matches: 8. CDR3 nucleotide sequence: TGTGCCAGCAACCCAGGACAGGGTCTCACCGGGGAGCTGTTTTTT. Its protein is CASNPGQGLTGELFF.

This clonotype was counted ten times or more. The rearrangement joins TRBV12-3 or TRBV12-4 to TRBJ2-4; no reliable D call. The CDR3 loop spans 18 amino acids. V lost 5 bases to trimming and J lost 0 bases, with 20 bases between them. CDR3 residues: CASSPPAARSLAKNIQYF. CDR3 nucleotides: TGTGCCAGCAGTCCCCCCGCCGCCAGGTCCCTAGCCAAAAACATTCAGTACTTC.

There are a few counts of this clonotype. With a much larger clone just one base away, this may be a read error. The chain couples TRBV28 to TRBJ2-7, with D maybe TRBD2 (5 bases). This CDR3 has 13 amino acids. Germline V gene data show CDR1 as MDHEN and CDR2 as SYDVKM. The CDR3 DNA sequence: TGTGCCAGCAGTGTCCGACCTGACTACGAGCAGTGCTTC. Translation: CASSVRPDYEQCF.

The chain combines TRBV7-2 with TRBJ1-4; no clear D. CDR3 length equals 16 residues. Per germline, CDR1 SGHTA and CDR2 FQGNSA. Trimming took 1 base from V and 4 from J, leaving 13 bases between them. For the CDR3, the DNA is TGTGCCAGCAGCTTAGGGGTCGGGGTAGTTAATGAAAAACTGTTTTTT. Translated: CASSLGVGVVNEKLFF.

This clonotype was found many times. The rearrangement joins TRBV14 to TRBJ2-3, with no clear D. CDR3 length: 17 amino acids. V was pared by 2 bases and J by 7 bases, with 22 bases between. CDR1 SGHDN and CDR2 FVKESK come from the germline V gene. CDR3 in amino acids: CASSQRRGGSLGYTQYF. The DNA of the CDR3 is TGTGCCAGCAGCCAAAGACGCGGCGGATCCCTTGGGTATACGCAGTATTTT.

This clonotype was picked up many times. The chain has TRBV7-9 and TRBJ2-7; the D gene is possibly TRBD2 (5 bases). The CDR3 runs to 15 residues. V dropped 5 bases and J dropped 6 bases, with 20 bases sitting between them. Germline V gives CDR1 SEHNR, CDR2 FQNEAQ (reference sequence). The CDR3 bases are TGTGCCAGCAGCCCGCCGGGGTTAGCGTTTGTCGAGCAGTACTTC. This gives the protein CASSPPGLAFVEQYF.

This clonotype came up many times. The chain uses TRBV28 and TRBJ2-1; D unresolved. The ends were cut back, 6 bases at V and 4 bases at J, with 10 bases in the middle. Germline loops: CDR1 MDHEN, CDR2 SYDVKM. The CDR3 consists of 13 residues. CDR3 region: CASSLPRYNEQFF. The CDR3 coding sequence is TGTGCCAGCAGCCTACCCCGATACAATGAGCAGTTCTTC.

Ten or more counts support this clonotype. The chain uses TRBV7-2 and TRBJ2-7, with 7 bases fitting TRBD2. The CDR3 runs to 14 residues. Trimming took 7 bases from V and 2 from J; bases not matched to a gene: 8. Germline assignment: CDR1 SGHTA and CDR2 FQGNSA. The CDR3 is CASTVSGATYEQYF. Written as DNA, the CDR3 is TGTGCCAGCACCGTAAGCGGGGCCACCTACGAGCAGTACTTC.